This T cell receptor beta chain was captured by sequencing in a study of radiotherapy plus CTLA-4 blockade in lung cancer. Study overall: Objective responses were recorded in more than 15% of patients, with disease control recorded in about 33%. The study, taken as a whole, reports: Among blood TCR repertoires after radiotherapy plus ipilimumab, tumor-derived clones expanded. With interferon-beta, early dynamics of blood T cell clones were reported to best predict response.

Here immunoSEQ multiplex PCR was the method, and the copy in TCRdb shows in-frame clones only, minus some. The sample comprises about 36,000 clones, 55% to 80% of which are singletons, and about a tenth rests with the top ten. V lost 3 bases, J lost 4 bases, and 8 bases stayed unmatched. The CDR3 has 15 residues. Germline CDR1 and CDR2: SGHDN and FVKESK. Focal radiation was given together with CTLA-4 blockade (ipilimumab) to patients with chemo-refractory metastatic non-small-cell lung cancer. As concerns this clone: Its specificity is unknown.

The receptor was isolated from a human donor with non-small cell lung cancer who had stable disease on radiotherapy plus ipilimumab. The sequenced sample was peripheral blood, obtained from a patient treated with radiotherapy plus ipilimumab. V usage is TRBV14 and J usage is TRBJ1-1; 7 nucleotides line up with TRBD1. CDR3: CASSQWSGQSTEAFF. In nucleotides, the CDR3 is TGTGCCAGCAGCCAGTGGTCGGGACAGTCCACTGAAGCTTTCTTT. Together with reference TRBV14 and TRBJ1-1, the CDR3 gives the full variable domain: EAGVTQFPSHSVIEKGQTVTLRCDPISGHDNLYWYRRVMGKEIKFLLHFVKESKQDESGMPNNRFLAERTGGTYSTLKVQPAELEDSGVYFCASSQWSGQSTEAFFGQGTRLTVV.